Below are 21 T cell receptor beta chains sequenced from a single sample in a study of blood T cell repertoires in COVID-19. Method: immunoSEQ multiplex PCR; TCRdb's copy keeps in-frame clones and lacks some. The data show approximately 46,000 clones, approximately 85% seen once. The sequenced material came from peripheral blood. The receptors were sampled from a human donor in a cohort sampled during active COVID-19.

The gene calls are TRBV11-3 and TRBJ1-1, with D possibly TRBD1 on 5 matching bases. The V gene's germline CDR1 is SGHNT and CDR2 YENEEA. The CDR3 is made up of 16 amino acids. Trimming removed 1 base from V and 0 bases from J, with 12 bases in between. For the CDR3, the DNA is TGTGCCAGCAGCTTAGGGGGGGGAAGGGTGAACACTGAAGCTTTCTTT. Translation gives CASSLGGGRVNTEAFF.

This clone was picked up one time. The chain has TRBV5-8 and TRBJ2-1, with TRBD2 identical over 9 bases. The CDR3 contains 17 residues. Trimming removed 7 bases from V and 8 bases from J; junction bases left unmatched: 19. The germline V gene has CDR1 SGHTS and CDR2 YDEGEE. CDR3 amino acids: CASQPGGGLATWDEQFF. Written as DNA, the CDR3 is TGTGCCAGCCAGCCAGGCGGAGGACTAGCGACCTGGGATGAGCAGTTCTTC.

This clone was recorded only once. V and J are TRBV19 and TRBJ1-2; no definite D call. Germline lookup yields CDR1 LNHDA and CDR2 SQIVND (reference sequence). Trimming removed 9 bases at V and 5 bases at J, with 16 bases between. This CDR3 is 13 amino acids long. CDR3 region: CASGEGAGYGYTF. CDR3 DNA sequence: TGTGCCAGCGGAGAAGGCGCGGGGTATGGCTACACCTTC.

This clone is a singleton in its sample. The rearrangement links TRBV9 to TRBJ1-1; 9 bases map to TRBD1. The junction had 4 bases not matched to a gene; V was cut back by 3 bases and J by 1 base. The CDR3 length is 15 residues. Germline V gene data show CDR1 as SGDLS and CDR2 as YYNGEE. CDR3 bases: TGTGCCAGCAGCGCCGGACAGGGGCGGAACACTGAAGCTTTCTTT. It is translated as CASSAGQGRNTEAFF. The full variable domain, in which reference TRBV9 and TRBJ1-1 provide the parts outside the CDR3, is DSGVTQTPKHLITATGQRVTLRCSPRSGDLSVYWYQQSLDQGLQFLIQYYNGEERAKGNILERFSAQQFPDLHSELNLSSLELGDSALYFCASSAGQGRNTEAFFGQGTRLTVV.

The CDR3 coding sequence is TGTGCCAGCAGCCCCGGGACAGGGGGTGGAAACACCATATATTTT. It yields the protein CASSPGTGGGNTIYF. This chain uses TRBV7-3 with TRBJ1-3; 11 bases align to TRBD1. Germline V gives CDR1 SGHTA, CDR2 FQGTGA. The junction had 3 bases not matched to a gene; V was cut back by 5 bases and J by 3 bases. The CDR3 covers 15 residues.

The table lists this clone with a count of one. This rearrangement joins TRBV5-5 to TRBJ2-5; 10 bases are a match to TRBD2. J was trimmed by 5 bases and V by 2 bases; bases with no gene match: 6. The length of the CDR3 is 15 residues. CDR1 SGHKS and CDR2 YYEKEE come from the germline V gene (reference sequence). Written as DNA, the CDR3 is TGTGCCAGCAGCTTCGCTAGCGGGGGAAGTGAGACCCAGTACTTC. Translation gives CASSFASGGSETQYF.

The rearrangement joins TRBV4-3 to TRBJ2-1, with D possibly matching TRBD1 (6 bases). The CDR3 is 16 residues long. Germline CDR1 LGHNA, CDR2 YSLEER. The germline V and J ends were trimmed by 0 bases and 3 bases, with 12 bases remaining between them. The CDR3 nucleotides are TGCGCCAGCAGCCAAGAGGACAGCCTTATCTACAATGAGCAGTTCTTC. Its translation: CASSQEDSLIYNEQFF.

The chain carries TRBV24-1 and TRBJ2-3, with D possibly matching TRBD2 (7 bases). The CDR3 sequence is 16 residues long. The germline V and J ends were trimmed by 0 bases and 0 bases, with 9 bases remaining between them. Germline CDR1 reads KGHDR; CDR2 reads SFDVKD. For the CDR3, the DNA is TGTGCCACCAGTGATTTGGGCGGGGGCAGCACAGATACGCAGTATTTT. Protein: CATSDLGGGSTDTQYF.

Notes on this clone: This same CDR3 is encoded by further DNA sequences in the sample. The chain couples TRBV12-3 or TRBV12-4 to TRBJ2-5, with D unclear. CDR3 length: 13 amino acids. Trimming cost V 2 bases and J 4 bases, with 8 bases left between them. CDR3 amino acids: CASSLSGGETQYF. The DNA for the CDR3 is TGTGCCAGCAGTTTATCCGGCGGAGAGACCCAGTACTTC.

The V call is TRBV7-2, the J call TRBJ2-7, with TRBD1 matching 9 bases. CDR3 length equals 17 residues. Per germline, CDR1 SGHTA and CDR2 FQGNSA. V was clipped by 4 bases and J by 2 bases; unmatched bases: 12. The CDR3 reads CASSSAGQGFVTYEQYF. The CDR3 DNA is TGTGCCAGCAGCTCAGCGGGACAGGGTTTCGTTACCTACGAGCAGTACTTC.

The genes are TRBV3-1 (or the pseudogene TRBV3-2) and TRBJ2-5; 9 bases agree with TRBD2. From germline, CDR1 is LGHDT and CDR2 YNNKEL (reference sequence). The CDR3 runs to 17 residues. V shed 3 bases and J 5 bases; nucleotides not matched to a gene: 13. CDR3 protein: CASSHWTSEVQGETQYF. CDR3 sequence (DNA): TGTGCCAGCAGCCATTGGACTAGCGAGGTACAGGGGGAGACCCAGTACTTC.

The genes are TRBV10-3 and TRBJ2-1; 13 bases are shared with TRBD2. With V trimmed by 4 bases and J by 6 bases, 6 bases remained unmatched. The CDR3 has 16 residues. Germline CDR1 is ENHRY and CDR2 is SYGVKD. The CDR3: CAISGGTSGGANEQFF. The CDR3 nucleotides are TGTGCCATCAGTGGCGGCACTAGCGGGGGGGCCAATGAGCAGTTCTTC.

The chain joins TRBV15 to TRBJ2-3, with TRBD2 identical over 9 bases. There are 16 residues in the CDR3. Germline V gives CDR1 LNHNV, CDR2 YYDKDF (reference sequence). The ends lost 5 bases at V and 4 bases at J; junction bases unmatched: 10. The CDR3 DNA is TGTGCCACCAGCTCTCCTGGGACTAGCACACCAGATACGCAGTATTTT. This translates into CATSSPGTSTPDTQYF.

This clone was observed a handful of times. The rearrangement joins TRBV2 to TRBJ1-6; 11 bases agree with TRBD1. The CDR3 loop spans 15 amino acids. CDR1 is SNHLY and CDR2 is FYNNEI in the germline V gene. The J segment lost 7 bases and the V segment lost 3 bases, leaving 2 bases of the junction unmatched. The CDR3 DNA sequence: TGTGCCAGCAGTGAGGGGACAGGGGGAAATTCACCCCTCCACTTT. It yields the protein CASSEGTGGNSPLHF.

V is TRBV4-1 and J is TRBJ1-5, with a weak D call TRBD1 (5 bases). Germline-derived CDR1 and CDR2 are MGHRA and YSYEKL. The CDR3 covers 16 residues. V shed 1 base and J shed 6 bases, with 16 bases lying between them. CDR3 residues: CASSQGSGYKGQPQHF. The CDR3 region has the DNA TGCGCCAGCAGCCAAGGTTCAGGGTACAAGGGTCAGCCCCAGCATTTT.

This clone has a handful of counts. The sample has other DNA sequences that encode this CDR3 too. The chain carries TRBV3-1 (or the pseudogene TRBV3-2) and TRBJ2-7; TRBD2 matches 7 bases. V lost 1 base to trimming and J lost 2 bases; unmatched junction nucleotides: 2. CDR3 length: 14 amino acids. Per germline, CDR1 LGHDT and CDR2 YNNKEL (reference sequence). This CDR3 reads CASSQGLAAYEQYF. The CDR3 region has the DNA TGTGCCAGCAGCCAAGGACTAGCAGCCTACGAGCAGTACTTC.

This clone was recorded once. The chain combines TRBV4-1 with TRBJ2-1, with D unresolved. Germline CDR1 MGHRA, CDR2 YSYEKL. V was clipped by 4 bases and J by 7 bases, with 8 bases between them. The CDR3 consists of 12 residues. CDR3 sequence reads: CASSPIGNEQFF. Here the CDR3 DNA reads TGCGCCAGCAGCCCTATCGGGAATGAGCAGTTCTTC.

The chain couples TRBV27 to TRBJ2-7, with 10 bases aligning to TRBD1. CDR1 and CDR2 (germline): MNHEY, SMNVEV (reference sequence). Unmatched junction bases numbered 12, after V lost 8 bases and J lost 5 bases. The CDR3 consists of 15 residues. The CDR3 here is CASRSPGTGAHEQYF. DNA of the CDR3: TGTGCCAGCCGATCTCCAGGGACAGGGGCCCACGAGCAGTACTTC.

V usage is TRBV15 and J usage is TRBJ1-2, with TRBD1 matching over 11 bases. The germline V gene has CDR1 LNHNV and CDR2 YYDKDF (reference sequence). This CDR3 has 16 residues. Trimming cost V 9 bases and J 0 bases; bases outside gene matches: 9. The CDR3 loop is CATQSGQGGTNYGYTF. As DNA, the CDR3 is TGTGCCACACAGTCGGGACAGGGGGGTACTAACTATGGCTACACCTTC.

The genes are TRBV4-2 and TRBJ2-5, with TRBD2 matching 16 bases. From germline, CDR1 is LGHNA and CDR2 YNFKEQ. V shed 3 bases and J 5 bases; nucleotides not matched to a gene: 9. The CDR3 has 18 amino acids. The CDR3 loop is CASSHGTSGGVFRETQYF. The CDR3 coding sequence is TGTGCCAGCAGCCACGGGACTAGCGGGGGGGTTTTTCGGGAGACCCAGTACTTC.

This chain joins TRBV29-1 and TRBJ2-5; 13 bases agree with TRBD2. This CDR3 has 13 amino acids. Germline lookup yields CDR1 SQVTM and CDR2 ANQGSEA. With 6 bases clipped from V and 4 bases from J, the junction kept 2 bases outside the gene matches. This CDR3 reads CSVGTSGVETQYF. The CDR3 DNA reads TGCAGCGTGGGGACTAGCGGGGTAGAGACCCAGTACTTC.